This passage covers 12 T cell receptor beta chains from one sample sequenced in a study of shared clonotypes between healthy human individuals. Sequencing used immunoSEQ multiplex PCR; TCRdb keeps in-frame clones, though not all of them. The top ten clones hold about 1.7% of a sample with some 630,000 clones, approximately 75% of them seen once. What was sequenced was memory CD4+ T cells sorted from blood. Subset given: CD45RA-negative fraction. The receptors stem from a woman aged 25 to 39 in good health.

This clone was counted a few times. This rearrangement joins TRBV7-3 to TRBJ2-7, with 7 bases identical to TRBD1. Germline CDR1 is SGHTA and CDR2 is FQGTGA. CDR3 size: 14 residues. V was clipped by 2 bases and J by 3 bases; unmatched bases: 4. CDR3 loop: CASSLYGTDYEQYF. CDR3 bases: TGTGCCAGCAGCTTATACGGGACAGACTACGAGCAGTACTTC.

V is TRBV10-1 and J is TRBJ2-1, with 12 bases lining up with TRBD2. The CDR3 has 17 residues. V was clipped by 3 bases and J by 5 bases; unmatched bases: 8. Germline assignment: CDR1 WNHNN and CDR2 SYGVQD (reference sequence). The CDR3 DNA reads TGCGCCAGCAGTGAAACACGCGGACTAGCGGGGAACAATGAGCAGTTCTTC. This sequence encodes CASSETRGLAGNNEQFF.

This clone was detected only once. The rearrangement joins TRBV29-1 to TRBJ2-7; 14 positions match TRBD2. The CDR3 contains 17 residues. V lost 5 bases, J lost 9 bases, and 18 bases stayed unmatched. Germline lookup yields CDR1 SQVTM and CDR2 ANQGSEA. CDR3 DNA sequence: TGCAGCGTTTCAGGTGCTATACCGGGACTAGCGGGAGATGGGCAGTACTTC. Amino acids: CSVSGAIPGLAGDGQYF.

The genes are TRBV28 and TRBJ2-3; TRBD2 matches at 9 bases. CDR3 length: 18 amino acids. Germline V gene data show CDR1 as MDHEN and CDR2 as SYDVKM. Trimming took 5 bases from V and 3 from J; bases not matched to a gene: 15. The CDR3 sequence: CASSGLAGGPGRTDTQYF. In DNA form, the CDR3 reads TGTGCCAGCAGTGGTCTCGCGGGAGGGCCAGGACGAACAGATACGCAGTATTTT.

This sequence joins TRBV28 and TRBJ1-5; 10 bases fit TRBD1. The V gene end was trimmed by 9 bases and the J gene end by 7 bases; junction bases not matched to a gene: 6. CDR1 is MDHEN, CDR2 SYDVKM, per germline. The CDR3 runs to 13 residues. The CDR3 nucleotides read TGTGCCAGTAGACAGGGGGCCCAACAGCCCCAGCATTTT. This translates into CASRQGAQQPQHF.

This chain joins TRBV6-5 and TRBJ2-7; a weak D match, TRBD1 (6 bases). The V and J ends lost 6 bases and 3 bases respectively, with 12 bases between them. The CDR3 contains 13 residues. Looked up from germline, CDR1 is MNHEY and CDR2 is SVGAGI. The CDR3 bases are TGTGCCAGCAGACTCGCACAGGGCTACGAGCAGTACTTC. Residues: CASRLAQGYEQYF.

The CDR3 loop reads CASSLVGQGRGGNPQHF. CDR3 sequence (DNA): TGTGCCAGCAGTTTAGTCGGGCAGGGAAGAGGCGGAAATCCCCAGCATTTT. This chain links TRBV27 with TRBJ1-5, with D maybe TRBD1 (5 bases). The CDR3 runs 17 residues. Per the germline V gene, CDR1 is MNHEY and CDR2 is SMNVEV (reference sequence). V was clipped by 2 bases and J by 10 bases, with 24 bases between them.

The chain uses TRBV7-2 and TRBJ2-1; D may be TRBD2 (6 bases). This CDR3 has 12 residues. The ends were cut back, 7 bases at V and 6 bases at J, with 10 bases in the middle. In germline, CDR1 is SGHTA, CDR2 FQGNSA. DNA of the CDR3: TGTGCCAGCACCCCGCGGGGCAATGAGCAGTTCTTC. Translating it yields CASTPRGNEQFF. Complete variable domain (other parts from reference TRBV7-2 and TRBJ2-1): GAGVSQSPSNKVTEKGKDVELRCDPISGHTALYWYRQSLGQGLEFLIYFQGNSAPDKSGLPSDRFSAERTGGSVSTLTIQRTQQEDSAVYLCASTPRGNEQFFGPGTRLTVL.

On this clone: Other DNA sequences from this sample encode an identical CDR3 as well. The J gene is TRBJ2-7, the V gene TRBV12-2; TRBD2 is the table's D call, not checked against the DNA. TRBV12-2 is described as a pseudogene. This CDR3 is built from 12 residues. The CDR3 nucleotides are TGTGCAAGTCGCTTAGGCGGCTACGAGCAGTACTTC. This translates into CASRLGGYEQYF.

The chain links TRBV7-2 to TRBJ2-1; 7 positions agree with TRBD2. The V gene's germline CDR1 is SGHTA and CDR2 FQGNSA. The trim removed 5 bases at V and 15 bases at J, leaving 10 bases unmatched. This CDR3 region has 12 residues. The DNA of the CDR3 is TGTGCCAGCAGCAAAACTAGCGTCGTTGGGTTCTTC. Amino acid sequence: CASSKTSVVGFF.

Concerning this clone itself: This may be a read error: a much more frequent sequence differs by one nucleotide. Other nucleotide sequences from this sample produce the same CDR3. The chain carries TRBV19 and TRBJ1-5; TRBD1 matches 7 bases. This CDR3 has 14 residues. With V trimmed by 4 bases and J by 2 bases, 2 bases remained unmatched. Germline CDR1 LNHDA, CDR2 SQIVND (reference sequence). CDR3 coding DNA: TGTGCCAGTAGTAACACAGGGGGCAATCAGCCCCAGCATTTT. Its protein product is CASSNTGGNQPQHF.

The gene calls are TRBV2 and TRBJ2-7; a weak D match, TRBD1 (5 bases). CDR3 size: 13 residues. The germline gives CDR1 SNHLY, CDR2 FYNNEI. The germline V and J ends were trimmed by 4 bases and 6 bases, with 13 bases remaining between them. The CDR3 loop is CASSVVRVSEQYF. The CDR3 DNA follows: TGTGCCAGCAGTGTTGTCAGGGTCAGCGAGCAGTACTTC. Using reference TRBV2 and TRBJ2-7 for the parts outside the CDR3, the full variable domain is EPEVTQTPSHQVTQMGQEVILRCVPISNHLYFYWYRQILGQKVEFLVSFYNNEISEKSEIFDDQFSVERPDGSNFTLKIRSTKLEDSAMYFCASSVVRVSEQYFGPGTRLTVT.